What follows are 13 T cell receptor beta chains derived from one specimen sequenced in a study of Graves' ophthalmopathy and Graves' hyperthyroidism (dated 2018 in TCRdb). The listed sequencing device is Illumina HiSeq 2000. For repertoire sequencing, TCR beta CDR3 regions were amplified from RNA transcripts. The first round was an RT-PCR using HTBI primers with the Qiagen OneStep RT-PCR kit, and this first round was followed by a second-round multiplex PCR, then size selection and purification. The public reads were run again by TCRdb, first through fastp at Q25 and then through MiXCR, and only productive beta chains were kept. For every CDR3 protein sequence, its rows merge into one entry that carries the most common genes and DNA. This sample comprises 650,000 to 900,000 distinct CDR3 sequences, 35% to 50% of them detected only once. About 40% of the sample is taken by the ten largest. Sequenced sample: peripheral blood. The source of these receptors is an adult man with Graves' ophthalmopathy.

This clonotype occurred a few times. This rearrangement joins TRBV7-9 to TRBJ2-7; a possible D gene is TRBD1 (5 bases). V lost 0 bases, J lost 3 bases, and 12 bases lay in between. Per germline, CDR1 SEHNR and CDR2 FQNEAQ (reference sequence). This CDR3 is 15 amino acids long. The CDR3 DNA reads TGTGCCAGCAGCTTAGCCAGGGTAAAAGACTACGAGCAGTACTTC. Its protein is CASSLARVKDYEQYF.

This chain uses TRBV7-9 with TRBJ2-7; 8 positions match TRBD2. Germline CDR1 and CDR2: SEHNR and FQNEAQ (reference sequence). V shed 5 bases and J 2 bases; nucleotides not matched to a gene: 11. The CDR3 runs to 16 residues. CDR3 protein: CASSPRSSGPPYEQYF. CDR3 nucleotides: TGTGCCAGCAGCCCCCGTTCTAGCGGGCCGCCCTACGAGCAGTACTTC.

The table lists this clonotype with a few counts. This sequence joins TRBV20-1 and TRBJ1-4, with 9 bases matching TRBD1. The junction had 8 bases not matched to a gene; V was cut back by 1 base and J by 8 bases. CDR1 is DFQATT and CDR2 is SNEGSKA in the germline V gene (reference sequence). CDR3 length equals 15 residues. The DNA for the CDR3 is TGCAGTGCTAGAGCCTCGGGACAGGGCGGAGAAAAACTGTTTTTT. Its translation: CSARASGQGGEKLFF.

CDR3 amino acids: CSVVQNTGETQYF. The CDR3, as DNA: TGCAGCGTCGTACAGAACACCGGGGAGACCCAGTACTTC. The chain combines TRBV29-1 with TRBJ2-5; D call uncertain. Germline V CDR1 and CDR2: SQVTM, ANQGSEA. The germline V and J ends were trimmed by 6 bases and 5 bases, with 16 bases remaining between them. The CDR3 extends over 13 amino acids.

This clonotype was recorded a few times. The V and J genes are TRBV5-1 and TRBJ2-2; TRBD2 might be the D (5 bases). The germline V and J ends were trimmed by 3 bases and 1 base, with 7 bases remaining between them. CDR1 SGHRS and CDR2 YFSETQ come from the germline V gene. This CDR3 region has 14 residues. CDR3 residues: CASSSRGNTGELFF. The CDR3 bases are TGCGCCAGCAGCTCTCGGGGGAACACCGGGGAGCTGTTTTTT.

The chain joins TRBV7-9 to TRBJ1-4, with 10 bases fitting TRBD1. The germline V gene has CDR1 SEHNR and CDR2 FQNEAQ (reference sequence). The ends lost 5 bases at V and 7 bases at J; junction bases unmatched: 7. The CDR3 sequence is 15 residues long. The CDR3 is CASSTRQGAIEKLFF. The DNA for the CDR3 is TGTGCCAGCAGCACTCGACAGGGGGCCATTGAAAAACTGTTTTTT. Together with reference TRBV7-9 and TRBJ1-4, the CDR3 gives the full variable domain: DTGVSQNPRHKITKRGQNVTFRCDPISEHNRLYWYRQTLGQGPEFLTYFQNEAQLEKSRLLSDRFSAERPKGSFSTLEIQRTEQGDSAMYLCASSTRQGAIEKLFFGSGTQLSVL.

This clonotype appeared a few times. The V gene is TRBV19, the J gene TRBJ1-1; 7 nucleotides agree with TRBD1. V shed 4 bases, J shed 6 bases, and the junction held 11 bases outside the gene matches. Germline-derived CDR1 and CDR2 are LNHDA and SQIVND (reference sequence). The CDR3 spans 15 residues. CDR3: CASSTEGARTAEAFF. CDR3 DNA: TGTGCCAGTAGTACCGAGGGGGCGCGAACAGCTGAAGCTTTCTTT.

This clonotype was seen a few times. The gene calls are TRBV9 and TRBJ1-6, with D uncertain. Germline CDR1 and CDR2: SGDLS and YYNGEE. This CDR3 region has 15 residues. Trimming took off 5 bases at V and 6 bases at J, with 15 bases between the two ends. CDR3 DNA sequence: TGTGCCAGCAGTTTACGAGGGAGGGCTAATTCACCCCTCCACTTT. It is translated as CASSLRGRANSPLHF.

This clonotype was counted at least ten times. V and J are TRBV7-3 and TRBJ1-1; D is undetermined. Trimming removed 6 bases at V and 1 base at J, with 9 bases between. In germline, CDR1 is SGHTA, CDR2 FQGTGA. The length of the CDR3 is 13 residues. Written as DNA, the CDR3 is TGTGCCAGCAGGTCGGACGGGAACACTGAAGCTTTCTTT. Amino acids: CASRSDGNTEAFF.

In its sample, this clonotype was seen a few times. The V call is TRBV11-2, the J call TRBJ2-5; 13 nucleotides match TRBD2. V gave up 8 bases and J gave up 4 bases; unmatched junction bases: 7. The CDR3 contains 15 residues. Germline lookup yields CDR1 SGHAT and CDR2 FQNNGV. CDR3 residues: CASSGLAGVSETQYF. CDR3 DNA sequence: TGTGCCAGCTCCGGACTAGCGGGAGTTTCAGAGACCCAGTACTTC.

The chain uses TRBV7-9 and TRBJ1-4; tentatively, D is TRBD1 (6 bases). With 0 bases removed from V and 15 bases from J, the gap between germline ends came to 17 bases. The CDR3 is 14 residues long. In germline, CDR1 is SEHNR, CDR2 FQNEAQ (reference sequence). CDR3 protein: CASSLAVTGSEVFF. As DNA, the CDR3 is TGTGCCAGCAGCTTAGCGGTCACAGGGAGTGAGGTGTTTTTT. Full variable domain (rest looked up from reference TRBV7-9 and TRBJ1-4): DTGVSQNPRHKITKRGQNVTFRCDPISEHNRLYWYRQTLGQGPEFLTYFQNEAQLEKSRLLSDRFSAERPKGSFSTLEIQRTEQGDSAMYLCASSLAVTGSEVFFGSGTQLSVL.

CDR3 protein: CASSDLTGTQETQYF. CDR3 bases: TGTGCCAGCAGTGACCTGACAGGGACCCAAGAGACCCAGTACTTC. V and J are TRBV25-1 and TRBJ2-5, with 7 bases lining up with TRBD1. The junction had 5 bases not matched to a gene; V was cut back by 3 bases and J by 1 base. Germline assignment: CDR1 MGHDK and CDR2 SYGVNS. This CDR3 has 15 residues. Full variable domain (rest looked up from reference TRBV25-1 and TRBJ2-5): EADIYQTPRYLVIGTGKKITLECSQTMGHDKMYWYQQDPGMELHLIHYSYGVNSTEKGDLSSESTVSRIRTEHFPLTLESARPSHTSQYLCASSDLTGTQETQYFGPGTRLLVL.

J is TRBJ2-6 and V is TRBV25-1; D not certain. CDR3 length equals 17 residues. The ends were cut back, 7 bases at V and 0 bases at J, with 16 bases in the middle. Germline CDR1 is MGHDK and CDR2 is SYGVNS. CDR3 nucleotides: TGTGCCAGCACTAATTGGTACGGAGACTCTGGGGCCAACGTCCTGACTTTC. Translating gives CASTNWYGDSGANVLTF.